These 13 T cell receptor beta chains were sequenced from one sample in a study of HIV-infected patients and healthy controls. Alpha and beta constant-region primers primed reverse transcription of approximately 0.55 ug RNA. Using multiplexing indices, alpha and beta chain libraries were generated apart by chain-specific third strand synthesis. In TCRdb, the 5' RACE reads were re-called with MiXCR into one record per CDR3 protein. The profile shows about 18,000 distinct CDR3 sequences, approximately 12% of them singletons. The repertoire came from unfractionated whole blood and reflected all unsorted peripheral T cells. The specimen was blood. These receptors all come from an adult in good health.

This clonotype has only a few counts. The genes are TRBV12-5 and TRBJ2-1, with 7 bases that match TRBD1. The V gene's germline CDR1 is LGHNT and CDR2 FRNRAP. The CDR3 has 13 residues. The ends lost 1 base at V and 16 bases at J; junction bases unmatched: 10. This CDR3 is CASGLGTGTDEFF. As DNA, the CDR3 is TGTGCTAGTGGTTTGGGAACCGGGACAGACGAATTCTTC.

This clonotype has a count of ten or more. This chain links TRBV2 with TRBJ1-2, with 7 nucleotides matching TRBD1. The CDR3 consists of 13 residues. Germline-derived CDR1 and CDR2 are SNHLY and FYNNEI. V was clipped by 8 bases and J by 6 bases; unmatched bases: 9. The DNA for the CDR3 is TGTGCCAGCCGACGCGAAACAGGGGATGGCTACACCTTC. Protein: CASRRETGDGYTF.

This clonotype was seen many times. The V and J genes are TRBV5-5 and TRBJ1-1; D may be TRBD1 (5 bases). Germline V gene sequence: CDR1 SGHKS, CDR2 YYEKEE (reference sequence). The CDR3 consists of 13 residues. V lost 2 bases to trimming and J lost 11 bases, with 16 bases between them. In nucleotides, the CDR3 is TGTGCCAGCAGCTTTCACCAGGGCGGAGGGGCTTTCTTT. This gives the protein CASSFHQGGGAFF.

There are a few counts of this clonotype. The V call is TRBV20-1, the J call TRBJ2-1; weak D call: TRBD2 (5 bases). This CDR3 spans 16 amino acids. From germline, CDR1 is DFQATT and CDR2 SNEGSKA (reference sequence). The V end was cut by 4 bases, the J end by 2 bases, with 18 bases between. CDR3 in amino acids: CSATAHRGSTYNEQFF. DNA for the CDR3: TGCAGTGCTACGGCCCATCGCGGGTCCACCTACAATGAGCAGTTCTTC.

This clonotype rates as medium-sized. V gene TRBV10-3 combines with J gene TRBJ2-5; a possible D gene is TRBD1 (7 bases). CDR1 and CDR2 (germline): ENHRY, SYGVKD. With 3 bases removed from V and 1 base from J, the gap between germline ends came to 12 bases. This CDR3 comprises 15 residues. The CDR3 sequence: CAISEPQGGQETQYF. For the CDR3, the DNA is TGTGCCATCAGTGAACCTCAGGGGGGCCAAGAGACCCAGTACTTC.

Judged by abundance, this clonotype is medium-sized. This chain joins TRBV12-3 or TRBV12-4 and TRBJ1-2; 9 positions agree with TRBD1. This CDR3 is 16 amino acids long. V was pared by 4 bases and J by 6 bases, with 12 bases of the junction left unmatched. DNA of the CDR3: TGTGCCAGCAGTTGGGCCGGGACAGGGAGTCGAAATGGCTACACCTTC. Translated: CASSWAGTGSRNGYTF.

This clonotype was found many times. This sequence joins TRBV4-3 and TRBJ1-6; D is unclear. This CDR3 comprises 15 residues. V dropped 1 base and J dropped 8 bases, with 12 bases sitting between them. Looked up from germline, CDR1 is LGHNA and CDR2 is YSLEER. This chain's CDR3 is CASSQVPFTDSPLHF. CDR3 DNA: TGCGCCAGCAGCCAAGTCCCTTTTACAGATTCACCCCTCCACTTT.

This clonotype occurred many times. The V and J genes are TRBV12-3 or TRBV12-4 and TRBJ1-2; 7 bases fit TRBD1. The CDR3 loop spans 12 amino acids. The trim removed 8 bases at V and 5 bases at J, leaving 5 bases unmatched. The CDR3 DNA reads as TGTGCCAGCGGAGGGACAGCTTATGGCTACACCTTC. The encoded protein is CASGGTAYGYTF.

This clonotype counts as medium-sized. J is TRBJ1-1 and V is TRBV11-1; tentatively, D is TRBD1 (5 bases). Looked up from germline, CDR1 is SGHAT and CDR2 is FQDESV (reference sequence). Trimming took 2 bases from V and 4 from J, leaving 11 bases between them. The CDR3 extends over 14 amino acids. The CDR3 bases are TGTGCCAGCAGCTTATGGCAGGGAGGCACTGAAGCTTTCTTT. Amino acid sequence: CASSLWQGGTEAFF.

This clonotype was counted many times. The chain joins TRBV27 to TRBJ1-1; D not resolved. Trimming pared 3 bases from V and 0 bases from J, leaving 14 bases between. Germline-derived CDR1 and CDR2 are MNHEY and SMNVEV (reference sequence). The CDR3 runs to 16 residues. The CDR3 nucleotides are TGTGCCAGCAGTTTGCGCCGTCAGATGATGAACACTGAAGCTTTCTTT. Its protein is CASSLRRQMMNTEAFF.

This clonotype has at least ten counts. This chain uses TRBV6-5 with TRBJ2-3, with D perhaps matching TRBD1 or TRBD2 (7 bases each). CDR1 is MNHEY, CDR2 SVGAGI, per germline. Trimming left V 6 bases short and J 4 bases short, with 17 bases between. This CDR3 is built from 15 residues. CDR3 in DNA: TGTGCCAGCAGCCAGGGGGGGGGGCTCCCAGATACGCAGTATTTT. Encoded protein: CASSQGGGLPDTQYF.

Judged by abundance, this clonotype is medium-sized. The V gene is TRBV19, the J gene TRBJ1-1; D possibly corresponds to TRBD1 (5 bases). The germline gives CDR1 LNHDA, CDR2 SQIVND (reference sequence). The CDR3 consists of 13 residues. V was pared by 2 bases and J by 11 bases, with 15 bases between. CDR3 nucleotide sequence: TGTGCCAGTAGTATAATGATGGTAGGGGACGCTTTCTTT. It yields the protein CASSIMMVGDAFF.

This clonotype was seen many times. The chain links TRBV15 to TRBJ2-7, with no clear D. Trimming stripped 0 bases from V and 9 bases from J, with 15 bases between. CDR1 and CDR2 (germline): LNHNV, YYDKDF (reference sequence). The CDR3 totals 14 residues. The CDR3 is CATSRDKGRTPQYF. CDR3 coding DNA: TGTGCCACCAGCAGAGATAAGGGCAGGACCCCGCAGTACTTC.